These 7 T cell receptor beta chains share one sample of origin, sequenced in a study of PD-L1 blockade in urothelial cancer. TCRdb's table, derived via immunoSEQ multiplex PCR, lists solely in-frame clones and lacks some. The sample shows some 40,000 clones, 91% of them seen only once. Indicated time point: peripheral blood 6 weeks after treatment start. This material consisted of PBMCs, taken around atezolizumab (anti-PD-L1) treatment. Receptors originate from a man between 65 and 80 years old with urothelial cancer.

The V and J genes are TRBV5-1 and TRBJ2-7; D is undetermined. Germline CDR1 is SGHRS and CDR2 is YFSETQ. V was clipped by 4 bases and J by 7 bases, with 18 bases between them. The CDR3 loop spans 14 amino acids. CDR3 region: CASSEEILSVEQYF. The CDR3 DNA follows: TGCGCCAGCAGCGAGGAGATCTTATCAGTTGAGCAGTACTTC.

The rearrangement joins TRBV19 to TRBJ1-2; 7 bases line up with TRBD1. Germline V CDR1 and CDR2: LNHDA, SQIVND (reference sequence). CDR3 length: 15 amino acids. The junction had 15 bases not matched to a gene; V was cut back by 9 bases and J by 5 bases. The CDR3 nucleotides are TGTGCCAGCTCAAGACGATCAGGGGGGTCTTATGGCTACACCTTC. This gives the protein CASSRRSGGSYGYTF.

The V and J genes are TRBV15 and TRBJ1-1; unclear D gene. The CDR3 loop spans 15 amino acids. V dropped 0 bases and J dropped 11 bases, with 19 bases sitting between them. Germline CDR1 and CDR2: LNHNV and YYDKDF (reference sequence). The CDR3 coding sequence is TGTGCCACCAGCAGAGATGTAGGGTGGGATTGGGAGGCTTTCTTT. Its translation is CATSRDVGWDWEAFF.

This clone was counted a few times. Other nucleotide sequences in the sample specify the same CDR3. The DNA of the CDR3 is TGCGCCAGCAGCTTGGCCGGGACCGGGGAGCTGTTTTTT. Amino acids: CASSLAGTGELFF. The rearrangement joins TRBV5-1 to TRBJ2-2; no reliable D call. The CDR3 has 13 amino acids. Per germline, CDR1 SGHRS and CDR2 YFSETQ. V was pared by 0 bases and J by 5 bases, with 5 bases between.

This clone was seen just once. The chain is built from TRBV11-2 and TRBJ2-7; 9 bases fit TRBD1. Germline values: CDR1 SGHAT, CDR2 FQNNGV. The CDR3 runs to 16 residues. With V trimmed by 5 bases and J by 0 bases, 8 bases remained unmatched. CDR3 sequence: CASSMGTGPLSYEQYF. The DNA for the CDR3 is TGTGCCAGCAGCATGGGGACAGGGCCGCTCTCCTACGAGCAGTACTTC.

This clone was counted a single time. The chain carries TRBV5-1 and TRBJ2-2; a weak D match, TRBD1 (6 bases). The CDR3 is made up of 15 amino acids. Germline values: CDR1 SGHRS, CDR2 YFSETQ. V was clipped by 4 bases and J by 4 bases, with 14 bases between them. The DNA of the CDR3 is TGCGCCAGCAGCCCGCCGGCCAGGGGCACCGGGGAGCTGTTTTTT. The encoded protein is CASSPPARGTGELFF.

The rearrangement joins TRBV28 to TRBJ2-1; 9 nucleotides line up with TRBD2. V lost 2 bases to trimming and J lost 6 bases; unmatched junction nucleotides: 8. This CDR3 spans 16 amino acids. Germline-derived CDR1 and CDR2 are MDHEN and SYDVKM. This chain's CDR3 is CASSLGRSGSSNEQFF. In nucleotides, the CDR3 is TGTGCCAGCAGTTTAGGCCGTAGCGGGAGCAGCAATGAGCAGTTCTTC. Full variable domain (missing parts from reference TRBV28 and TRBJ2-1): DVKVTQSSRYLVKRTGEKVFLECVQDMDHENMFWYRQDPGLGLRLIYFSYDVKMKEKGDIPEGYSVSREKKERFSLILESASTNQTSMYLCASSLGRSGSSNEQFFGPGTRLTVL.